The clone carrying this TCR beta chain was recorded only once. The data stem from a study of early stage breast cancer tumors. V shed 5 bases and J shed 4 bases, with 9 bases lying between them. The length of the CDR3 is 14 residues. Germline assignment: CDR1 PRHDT and CDR2 FYEKMQ (reference sequence). Blood replicates held 0.5 ug DNA, tumor or normal breast roughly 1.5 ug, two each. Here immunoSEQ multiplex PCR was the method, and the copy in TCRdb shows in-frame clones only, minus some. The sample shows some 21,000 clones, 76% of them seen only once. The source of this sequence is a person in their sixties with breast cancer. The gene calls are TRBV13 and TRBJ1-6; D might be TRBD1 (5 bases). The sample was blood. CDR3 loop: CASSGGGYNSPLHF. The CDR3 DNA reads as TGTGCCAGCAGCGGCGGGGGTTATAATTCACCCCTCCACTTT.